What follows are 15 T cell receptor beta chains derived from one specimen sequenced in a study of blood T cell repertoires in COVID-19. Sequencing was performed with immunoSEQ multiplex PCR; in TCRdb, only in-frame clones are kept and a portion is missing. The sample includes under 70,000 clones, 84% seen only once; the top ten take 13%. The sequenced sample was peripheral blood. All receptors come from a woman older than 75 with acute or convalescent COVID-19.

V usage is TRBV30 and J usage is TRBJ2-7; 7 bases are shared with TRBD1. Germline V gene data show CDR1 as GTSNPN and CDR2 as SVGIG (reference sequence). The CDR3 runs 16 residues. Trimming cost V 3 bases and J 1 base; bases outside gene matches: 12. The CDR3 DNA follows: TGTGCCTGGAGAGAGTTAGGGGGCGCGTTTTCCTACGAGCAGTACTTC. As protein: CAWRELGGAFSYEQYF.

The genes are TRBV19 and TRBJ2-5, with TRBD1 identical over 8 bases. CDR1 is LNHDA, CDR2 SQIVND, per germline (reference sequence). V lost 9 bases, J lost 4 bases, and 10 bases stayed unmatched. The CDR3 consists of 14 residues. The CDR3 nucleotides read TGTGCCAGCCGCTCAGCAGGGGGCTTAGAGACCCAGTACTTC. This codes for CASRSAGGLETQYF.

CDR3 residues: CARDCDRGRTEAFF. The CDR3 DNA is TGTGCCAGGGACTGCGACAGGGGGCGGACTGAAGCTTTCTTT. The chain combines TRBV6-4 with TRBJ1-1, with TRBD1 identical over 10 bases. The germline CDR1 and CDR2 sequences are MRHNA and SNTAGT. With V trimmed by 9 bases and J by 5 bases, 9 bases remained unmatched. The length of the CDR3 is 14 residues.

The chain combines TRBV19 with TRBJ2-5; D perhaps matches TRBD1 (6 bases). This CDR3 contains 16 residues. Germline CDR1 reads LNHDA; CDR2 reads SQIVND (reference sequence). Trimming shortened V by 1 base and J by 5 bases, and 17 bases separated the two germline ends. In DNA, the CDR3 is TGTGCCAGTAGTATAGGAGGACAGACTCTCGGGGAGACCCAGTACTTC. This gives the protein CASSIGGQTLGETQYF.

This clone is medium-sized in the sample. This chain links TRBV19 with TRBJ1-1, with D maybe TRBD1 (6 bases). In germline, CDR1 is LNHDA, CDR2 SQIVND (reference sequence). V gave up 7 bases and J gave up 0 bases, with 12 bases separating them. The CDR3 has 14 amino acids. CDR3 amino acids: CASNSQGMNTEAFF. CDR3 in DNA: TGTGCCAGTAATTCTCAGGGGATGAACACTGAAGCTTTCTTT.

The chain has TRBV19 and TRBJ2-5; maybe TRBD2 (5 bases). Between the trimmed V and J ends, which lost 3 bases and 3 bases, there was a span of 14 bases. In germline, CDR1 is LNHDA, CDR2 SQIVND (reference sequence). This CDR3 is built from 15 residues. The DNA for the CDR3 is TGTGCCAGTAGTATTCTGTCGGGATCAAAAGAGACCCAGTACTTC. Translating gives CASSILSGSKETQYF.

This clone was detected once. The rearrangement links TRBV6-5 to TRBJ1-1; D not resolved. Germline V CDR1 and CDR2: MNHEY, SVGAGI. Trimming shortened V by 2 bases and J by 4 bases, and 11 bases separated the two germline ends. The CDR3 extends over 14 amino acids. The CDR3 loop reads CASSYPGGFTEAFF. CDR3 in DNA: TGTGCCAGCAGTTACCCCGGAGGGTTCACTGAAGCTTTCTTT.

The V call is TRBV28, the J call TRBJ1-2, with D maybe TRBD1 (6 bases). V was pared by 6 bases and J by 4 bases, with 15 bases between. The CDR3 loop spans 14 amino acids. The V gene's germline CDR1 is MDHEN and CDR2 SYDVKM. Here the CDR3 reads CASRQGAGAYGYTF. CDR3 DNA sequence: TGTGCCAGCAGGCAGGGTGCAGGGGCCTATGGCTACACCTTC.

This chain uses TRBV7-9 with TRBJ2-7, with TRBD2 matching 7 bases. CDR3 size: 15 residues. V shed 2 bases, J shed 6 bases, and the junction held 10 bases outside the gene matches. Germline CDR1 SEHNR, CDR2 FQNEAQ (reference sequence). The CDR3 DNA follows: TGTGCCAGCAGCTTAAACCGGGAGGTGGGGGGCGAGCAGTACTTC. Translated, it gives CASSLNREVGGEQYF.

The gene calls are TRBV5-6 and TRBJ2-3, with 13 bases that match TRBD2. Germline lookup yields CDR1 SGHDT and CDR2 YYEEEE. V gave up 4 bases and J gave up 2 bases; unmatched junction bases: 7. CDR3 length: 17 residues. Written as DNA, the CDR3 is TGTGCCAGCAGCGAGGCCGGGACTAGCGGGGCCACAGATACGCAGTATTTT. Protein: CASSEAGTSGATDTQYF.

This clone was detected a few times. This sequence joins TRBV7-9 and TRBJ2-7; 11 bases fit TRBD1. The CDR3 is 17 amino acids. V trimming: 1 base; J trimming: 4 bases; junction bases outside the gene matches: 9. In germline, CDR1 is SEHNR, CDR2 FQNEAQ (reference sequence). The CDR3 loop is CASSLETGTGGSYEQYF. The CDR3, as DNA: TGTGCCAGCAGCTTAGAGACCGGGACAGGGGGATCGTACGAGCAGTACTTC.

The gene calls are TRBV4-1 and TRBJ2-1; weak D call: TRBD2 (5 bases). The V gene lost 0 bases and the J gene lost 4 bases, with 13 bases spanning the gap. Germline-derived CDR1 and CDR2 are MGHRA and YSYEKL. CDR3 length: 16 amino acids. The CDR3 region has the DNA TGCGCCAGCAGCCAAGATTCGCTAGAGGGTTACAATGAGCAGTTCTTC. It specifies CASSQDSLEGYNEQFF.

The V gene is TRBV5-8, the J gene TRBJ2-6; 7 nucleotides line up with TRBD1. This CDR3 is built from 16 residues. The germline CDR1 and CDR2 sequences are SGHTS and YDEGEE. V was clipped by 5 bases and J by 0 bases; unmatched bases: 5. CDR3 sequence (DNA): TGTGCCAGCAGACTGACAGGGATCTCTGGGGCCAACGTCCTGACTTTC. The encoded protein is CASRLTGISGANVLTF.

This chain links TRBV27 with TRBJ1-2; D is unclear. Trimming shortened V by 4 bases and J by 1 base, and 7 bases separated the two germline ends. Per the germline V gene, CDR1 is MNHEY and CDR2 is SMNVEV (reference sequence). CDR3 length: 13 residues. The CDR3 region is CASSSPSNYGYTF. CDR3 nucleotides: TGTGCCAGCAGTTCCCCCAGTAACTATGGCTACACCTTC.

The chain recombines TRBV7-2 with TRBJ1-6; 7 bases are a match to TRBD1. This CDR3 region has 15 residues. J gave up 6 bases and V 5 bases, and 7 bases lay outside the gene matches. From germline, CDR1 is SGHTA and CDR2 FQGNSA. The chain's CDR3 is CASSGYRGGNSPLHF. In DNA, the CDR3 is TGTGCCAGCAGCGGTTACAGGGGCGGTAATTCACCCCTCCACTTT. Full variable domain (missing parts from reference TRBV7-2 and TRBJ1-6): GAGVSQSPSNKVTEKGKDVELRCDPISGHTALYWYRQSLGQGLEFLIYFQGNSAPDKSGLPSDRFSAERTGGSVSTLTIQRTQQEDSAVYLCASSGYRGGNSPLHFGNGTRLTVT.